A single sample is the source of the 18 T cell receptor beta chains below, sequenced in a study of T cells in Graves' hyperthyroidism and ophthalmopathy. Amplified TCR beta CDR3 regions came from RNA transcripts. During a first-round RT-PCR of the TCR CDR3, the HTBI primer set was used. TCRdb re-called the multiplex PCR reads with MiXCR, one entry per CDR3 protein. Of fewer than 550,000 distinct CDR3 sequences in the sample, 15% to 18% were seen once. Sequencing input: blood. Receptors originate from a woman under 30 with Graves' hyperthyroidism.

This clonotype was observed at least ten times. V is TRBV5-1 and J is TRBJ2-7, with 10 bases that match TRBD2. CDR3 length: 15 amino acids. Trimming at V came to 0 bases and at J to 9 bases, leaving 9 bases not matched to a gene. Germline V gene sequence: CDR1 SGHRS, CDR2 YFSETQ. Here the CDR3 DNA reads TGCGCCAGCAGCTTGGAACCTAGCGGGAGTGATCGGCAGTACTTC. Protein: CASSLEPSGSDRQYF.

This clonotype showed up many times. The CDR3: CASSPIGIVAGELFF. CDR3 nucleotide sequence: TGTGCCAGCAGTCCTATAGGAATTGTCGCCGGGGAGCTGTTTTTT. The chain uses TRBV3-1 and TRBJ2-2; D remains unclear. Germline lookup yields CDR1 LGHDT and CDR2 YNNKEL (reference sequence). This CDR3 contains 15 residues. Between the trimmed V and J ends, which lost 6 bases and 6 bases, there was a span of 17 bases.

Many counts were recorded for this clonotype. J is TRBJ1-6 and V is TRBV28; the D gene is possibly TRBD1 (5 bases). Germline V gene sequence: CDR1 MDHEN, CDR2 SYDVKM. V lost 3 bases to trimming and J lost 7 bases, with 10 bases between them. This CDR3 contains 14 residues. The CDR3 loop is CASSFVGTNSPLHF. In DNA, the CDR3 is TGTGCCAGCAGTTTTGTAGGGACCAATTCACCCCTCCACTTT.

With respect to this clonotype: A much larger clone sits a single nucleotide away, making a read error possible. The rearrangement uses TRBV7-8 and TRBJ2-7; no definite D call. Between the trimmed V and J ends, which lost 1 base and 1 base, there was a span of 5 bases. The CDR3 runs 13 residues. Per germline, CDR1 SGHVS and CDR2 FQNEAQ. CDR3 in amino acids: CASSLGKSYEQYF. CDR3 nucleotides: TGTGCCAGCAGCTTAGGGAAATCCTACGAGCAGTACTTC.

The table lists this clonotype with many counts. The chain recombines TRBV7-2 with TRBJ2-3; TRBD1 agrees at 9 bases. The CDR3 is 16 residues long. The J segment lost 6 bases and the V segment lost 5 bases, leaving 12 bases of the junction unmatched. CDR1 is SGHTA, CDR2 FQGNSA, per germline. CDR3 amino acids: CASSTDWDRDDDTQYF. The CDR3 nucleotides read TGTGCCAGCAGCACGGATTGGGACAGGGATGACGATACGCAGTATTTT.

The chain links TRBV20-1 to TRBJ2-5; no reliable D call. CDR1 DFQATT and CDR2 SNEGSKA come from the germline V gene (reference sequence). The V gene lost 6 bases and the J gene lost 5 bases, with 16 bases spanning the gap. This CDR3 spans 13 amino acids. CDR3 loop: CSAIGFRTETQYF. CDR3 nucleotide sequence: TGCAGTGCAATAGGCTTTAGGACGGAGACCCAGTACTTC.

The sample holds many counts of this clonotype. The gene calls are TRBV12-3 or TRBV12-4 and TRBJ2-5, with 8 positions matching TRBD2. V lost 2 bases and J lost 1; bases outside the gene matches: 3. This CDR3 has 15 amino acids. CDR3 loop: CASSLSGGGQETQYF. The CDR3 DNA follows: TGTGCCAGCAGTTTAAGCGGGGGAGGCCAAGAGACCCAGTACTTC.

The J gene is TRBJ2-3, the V gene TRBV2; D gene unclear. Trimming pared 2 bases from V and 6 bases from J, leaving 15 bases between. There are 15 residues in the CDR3. Germline V gives CDR1 SNHLY, CDR2 FYNNEI. In nucleotides, the CDR3 is TGTGCCAGCAGTGAAACGTTGGACCGACGGGATACGCAGTATTTT. As protein: CASSETLDRRDTQYF.

Only a few counts were recorded for this clonotype. The CDR3 is CASSSQGVRAKNIQYF. The CDR3, as DNA: TGTGCCAGCAGTTCCCAGGGGGTCCGAGCCAAAAACATTCAGTACTTC. The chain combines TRBV27 with TRBJ2-4, with 7 bases fitting TRBD1. Per germline, CDR1 MNHEY and CDR2 SMNVEV (reference sequence). V was clipped by 4 bases and J by 0 bases; unmatched bases: 6. The length of the CDR3 is 16 residues.

This clonotype has at least ten counts. This chain links TRBV5-1 with TRBJ1-1, with D uncertain. Germline lookup yields CDR1 SGHRS and CDR2 YFSETQ. The CDR3 totals 13 residues. Trimming cost V 4 bases and J 0 bases, with 7 bases left between them. The CDR3 nucleotides are TGCGCCAGCAGCGGAGGAATGAACACTGAAGCTTTCTTT. The encoded protein is CASSGGMNTEAFF.

V gene TRBV27 combines with J gene TRBJ2-2; a weak D match, TRBD1 (7 bases). V lost 4 bases to trimming and J lost 3 bases, with 21 bases between them. Per the germline V gene, CDR1 is MNHEY and CDR2 is SMNVEV (reference sequence). The length of the CDR3 is 18 residues. CDR3 nucleotide sequence: TGTGCCAGCAGTTCGTTCGGAGGGGGCTTGAAGTACACCGGGGAGCTGTTTTTT. Translating gives CASSSFGGGLKYTGELFF.

This clonotype came up many times. This chain uses TRBV6-1 with TRBJ2-1, with TRBD2 matching 13 bases. Germline values: CDR1 MNHNS, CDR2 SASEGT. The V and J ends lost 4 bases and 11 bases, in that order; junction bases with no gene match: 5. The CDR3 consists of 14 residues. CDR3 loop: CASSGPGTSGKQFF. CDR3 DNA sequence: TGTGCCAGCAGTGGACCGGGGACTAGCGGGAAGCAGTTCTTC.

This clonotype occurred a few times. The chain uses TRBV4-1 and TRBJ2-5, with 13 bases identical to TRBD2. The germline CDR1 and CDR2 sequences are MGHRA and YSYEKL. The CDR3 is 18 residues long. V lost 0 bases to trimming and J lost 4 bases; unmatched junction nucleotides: 8. In DNA form, the CDR3 reads TGCGCCAGCAGCCAAGATGGAGGACTAGCGGGAGATCGAGAGACCCAGTACTTC. This encodes CASSQDGGLAGDRETQYF.

V usage is TRBV28 and J usage is TRBJ2-1; 12 bases line up with TRBD2. The CDR3 totals 16 residues. J was trimmed by 5 bases and V by 5 bases; bases with no gene match: 7. Per the germline V gene, CDR1 is MDHEN and CDR2 is SYDVKM. CDR3 in amino acids: CASSAPTSGRNNEQFF. CDR3 bases: TGTGCCAGCAGTGCTCCCACTAGCGGGAGGAACAATGAGCAGTTCTTC. Supplemented by reference TRBV28 and TRBJ2-1, the full variable domain reads DVKVTQSSRYLVKRTGEKVFLECVQDMDHENMFWYRQDPGLGLRLIYFSYDVKMKEKGDIPEGYSVSREKKERFSLILESASTNQTSMYLCASSAPTSGRNNEQFFGPGTRLTVL.

Only one count was recorded for this clonotype. The chain carries TRBV19 and TRBJ1-5, with D hard to call. Trimming stripped 1 base from V and 6 bases from J, with 7 bases between. This CDR3 region has 13 residues. The V gene's germline CDR1 is LNHDA and CDR2 SQIVND (reference sequence). This chain's CDR3 is CASSIGPGQPQHF. For the CDR3, the DNA is TGTGCCAGTAGTATAGGGCCAGGTCAGCCCCAGCATTTT.

This clonotype has at least ten counts. V is TRBV6-5 and J is TRBJ2-2, with D hard to call. The CDR3 extends over 13 amino acids. CDR1 is MNHEY, CDR2 SVGAGI, per germline. V was clipped by 2 bases and J by 6 bases, with 7 bases between them. The CDR3 sequence: CASSYGFSGELFF. In DNA, the CDR3 is TGTGCCAGCAGTTACGGGTTTTCCGGGGAGCTGTTTTTT.

This clonotype was seen a few times. The CDR3 nucleotides are TGTGCCAGCAGTGAAGGGTGGGAGAACAATGAGCAGTTCTTC. Translated, it gives CASSEGWENNEQFF. This chain links TRBV6-1 with TRBJ2-1; TRBD2 is a possible D gene (5 bases). The CDR3 runs 14 residues. The V and J ends lost 1 base and 5 bases respectively, with 9 bases between them. Germline V gives CDR1 MNHNS, CDR2 SASEGT.

This clonotype was counted at least ten times. The chain employs TRBV6-1 and TRBJ2-1; TRBD1 is a possible D gene (6 bases). CDR3 length equals 14 residues. The V gene lost 4 bases and the J gene lost 4 bases, with 11 bases spanning the gap. CDR1 MNHNS and CDR2 SASEGT come from the germline V gene. CDR3 protein: CASSVQGPYNEQFF. CDR3 bases: TGTGCCAGCAGTGTTCAGGGGCCGTACAATGAGCAGTTCTTC.